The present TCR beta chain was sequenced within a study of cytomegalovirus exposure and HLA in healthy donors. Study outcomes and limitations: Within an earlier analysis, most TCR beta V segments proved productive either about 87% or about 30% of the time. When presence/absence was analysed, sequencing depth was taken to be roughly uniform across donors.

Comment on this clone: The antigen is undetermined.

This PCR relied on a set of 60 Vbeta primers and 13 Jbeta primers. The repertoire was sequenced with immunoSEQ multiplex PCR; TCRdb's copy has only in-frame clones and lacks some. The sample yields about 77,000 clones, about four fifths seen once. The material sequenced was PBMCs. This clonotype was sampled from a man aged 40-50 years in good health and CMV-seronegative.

The DNA of the CDR3 is TGTGCCAGCAGCCCTGCCAGGAGCGGGGGGGCCGGCACAGATACGCAGTATTTT. Translation: CASSPARSGGAGTDTQYF. V and J are TRBV9 and TRBJ2-3, with 10 bases identical to TRBD2. CDR3 length: 18 amino acids. In germline, CDR1 is SGDLS, CDR2 YYNGEE. V lost 4 bases to trimming and J lost 1 base; unmatched junction nucleotides: 12.